The 3 T cell receptor beta chains presented below share a single source sample, sequenced in a study of shared clonotypes between healthy human individuals (dated by TCRdb to about 2020). Library method: the immunoSEQ multiplex PCR assay. Held by TCRdb, this immuneACCESS table contains in-frame sequences only and omits some clones. Under half of the omission traces to an unresolved V gene where checked; the cause of the rest is unknown. Recorded for this sample are about 2.4 million clones; roughly 93% of them occurred a single time. Together, the top ten hold roughly 0.39% of the sample. The sample was naive CD4+ T cells from PBMCs. What the cell subset or site label conveys for this sample: CD45RA+ positively selected. The source is a man between 18 and 29 years old in good health. Some clones in this sample may be carry-over from other donors' samples.

The chain is built from TRBV19 and TRBJ1-1; D not resolved. CDR3 length equals 14 residues. CDR1 LNHDA and CDR2 SQIVND come from the germline V gene (reference sequence). Trimming removed 1 base from V and 0 bases from J, with 6 bases in between. The CDR3, as DNA: TGTGCCAGTAGTATAGGGGCACTGAACACTGAAGCTTTCTTT. This encodes CASSIGALNTEAFF.

The chain combines TRBV28 with TRBJ1-5, with D hard to call. Trimming removed 2 bases at V and 7 bases at J, with 15 bases between. Germline V gene lookup returns CDR1 MDHEN and CDR2 SYDVKM. The CDR3 runs to 15 residues. The DNA for the CDR3 is TGTGCCAGCAGTTTACCGCAGGACGCGTACCAGCCCCAGCATTTT. This codes for CASSLPQDAYQPQHF.

The chain couples TRBV5-1 to TRBJ2-7; 13 nucleotides align to TRBD2. CDR1 and CDR2 (germline): SGHRS, YFSETQ. The CDR3 has 17 amino acids. V shed 4 bases and J 1 base; nucleotides not matched to a gene: 8. The CDR3 sequence is CASSLRTSGRWSYEQYF. CDR3 coding DNA: TGCGCCAGCAGCCTTCGGACTAGCGGGAGATGGTCCTACGAGCAGTACTTC.